This T cell receptor beta chain was sequenced for a study of shared clonotypes between healthy human individuals. CD4+ cells underwent separation, giving CD45RA+ naive and CD45RA-negative memory subsets. Authors' analysis steps: ImmunoSEQ only sent back junction sequences with no quality scores, so filtering was done differently. Here immunoSEQ multiplex PCR was the method, and the copy in TCRdb shows in-frame clones only, minus some. From that table come the V and J calls and clone size; the DNA was used to work out D and trimming. This table holds fewer than 1.8 million clones, approximately 98.5% found once. CDR3 length: 15 amino acids. The trim removed 4 bases at V and 1 base at J, leaving 3 bases unmatched. Germline V gives CDR1 SGHNT, CDR2 YYREEE (reference sequence).

The sequenced sample was naive CD4+ T cells sorted from blood. The subset denotes: CD45RA+ positively selected. This clonotype originated in a man aged 25 to 45 in good health. V gene TRBV5-4 combines with J gene TRBJ1-1, with 11 bases matching TRBD1. CDR3 residues: CASSNGQGANTEAFF. CDR3 sequence (DNA): TGTGCCAGCAGCAATGGACAGGGGGCGAACACTGAAGCTTTCTTT.